This paragraph reports one TCR beta chain. The donors, aged 6 to 90, were healthy Caucasians from Russia. Trimming took 8 bases from V and 2 from J, leaving 13 bases between them. The CDR3 length is 14 residues. Primers used in a second PCR of about 6 to 11 cycles were a sample-barcoded 5' primer and a J-beta primer mix. TCRdb processed the 5' RACE reads anew with MiXCR; each CDR3 protein has one entry. Here the sample spans about 750,000 distinct CDR3 sequences, about 53% being singletons. This sample was included in a study of blood T cells in healthy people across ages. The rearrangement joins TRBV12-3 or TRBV12-4 to TRBJ1-3, with D unresolved. The TCR sequence derives from an elderly man in good health. What was sequenced was blood. CDR3 region: CASPDSYTGNTIYF. The CDR3 DNA sequence: TGTGCCAGCCCGGACTCCTATACTGGAAACACCATATATTTT.